A selection of T cell receptor beta chains follows, all from one sample in a study of OX40 agonist ivuxolimab in advanced cancers. The method was immunoSEQ multiplex PCR; TCRdb's version includes in-frame clones alone and lacks a portion of them. The sample consists of 90,000 to 150,000 clones, more than 80% of them appearing once. The material was CD4+ or CD8+ T cells sorted from blood, obtained in a trial of the OX40 agonist ivuxolimab. The receptors shown here come from an adult with an advanced solid tumor such as melanoma, head and neck, liver or kidney cancer. The CDR3 runs from the conserved cysteine through the conserved F or W. Each record gives: V gene, clone size, D gene, J gene, CDR3 protein, CDR3 DNA. D genes are given only for firm matches. The size field is filled for only some rows; it gives once, few, many or a size class.

TRBV7-8	-	TRBD1	TRBJ2-5	CASRRDRGETQYF	TGTGCCAGCAGGCGCGACAGGGGTGAGACCCAGTACTTC
TRBV30	-	-	TRBJ1-5	CAWSDTNQPQHF	TGTGCCTGGAGTGATACTAATCAGCCCCAGCATTTT
TRBV5-1	-	TRBD2	TRBJ2-1	CASRRGGGSYNEQFF	TGCGCCAGCCGTCGGGGCGGGGGCTCCTACAATGAGCAGTTCTTC
TRBV28	-	-	TRBJ2-7	CASGGAMDYEQYF	TGTGCCAGCGGGGGGGCCATGGACTACGAGCAGTACTTC
TRBV9	once	-	TRBJ1-1	CASSVSIGGNTEAFF	TGTGCCAGCAGCGTATCGATTGGTGGAAACACTGAAGCTTTCTTT
TRBV13	-	-	TRBJ2-1	CASSLSYRGAPYNEQFF	TGTGCCAGCAGCTTATCGTACCGCGGGGCGCCATACAATGAGCAGTTCTTC
TRBV10-3	-	TRBD2	TRBJ2-7	CAIKTGLAGGYEQYF	TGTGCCATCAAAACCGGACTAGCGGGGGGCTACGAGCAGTACTTC
TRBV7-9	few	TRBD1	TRBJ2-7	CASSPGQPRDEQYF	TGTGCCAGCAGCCCGGGACAGCCTCGCGACGAGCAGTACTTC
TRBV6-5	-	-	TRBJ2-3	CASSYWRGGSTDTQYF	TGTGCCAGCAGTTACTGGCGTGGGGGGAGCACAGATACGCAGTATTTT
TRBV11-2	-	-	TRBJ1-6	CASSLGQVGSPLHF	TGTGCCAGCAGCTTGGGGCAGGTCGGTTCACCCCTCCACTTT
TRBV5-1	-	-	TRBJ2-7	CASSLNGRPPYEQYF	TGCGCCAGCAGCTTGAACGGCCGGCCCCCCTACGAGCAGTACTTC
TRBV30	few	-	TRBJ1-6	CAGHRANSPLHF	TGTGCCGGACACAGGGCGAATTCACCCCTCCACTTT
TRBV9	-	-	TRBJ1-4	CASSAGQVATNEKLFF	TGTGCCAGCAGCGCAGGACAAGTTGCAACTAATGAAAAACTGTTTTTT
TRBV5-1	-	TRBD1	TRBJ1-3	CASSLQGARGNTIYF	TGCGCCAGCAGCTTGCAGGGGGCGCGTGGAAACACCATATATTTT
TRBV4-2	few	TRBD1	TRBJ1-6	CASSHPQPPGQGSNSPLHF	TGTGCCAGCAGCCATCCCCAACCACCGGGACAGGGTTCCAATTCACCCCTCCACTTT
TRBV7-3	-	-	TRBJ2-3	CASSLQGGGTDTQYF	TGTGCCAGCAGCCTACAGGGAGGAGGGACAGATACGCAGTATTTT
TRBV28	-	-	TRBJ2-7	CASSLGTAGTYEQYF	TGTGCCAGCAGCCTCGGGACTGCGGGGACCTACGAGCAGTACTTC
TRBV28	-	TRBD1	TRBJ1-1	CASRSGQGMNTEAFF	TGTGCCAGCAGATCCGGACAGGGGATGAACACTGAAGCTTTCTTT
TRBV7-2	-	TRBD1	TRBJ1-1	CASSLARTGGAFF	TGTGCCAGCAGCTTAGCGCGGACAGGCGGGGCTTTCTTT
TRBV6-1	-	TRBD1	TRBJ2-1	CATAPGTGQNEQFF	TGTGCCACTGCCCCGGGGACAGGGCAGAATGAGCAGTTCTTC
TRBV6-1	-	-	TRBJ2-3	CASSGPEATDAGGLRDTQYF	TGTGCCAGCAGTGGCCCAGAGGCGACCGACGCCGGGGGATTGAGAGATACGCAGTATTTT
TRBV7-2	-	-	TRBJ1-3	CASSLEGTVSGNTIYF	TGTGCCAGCAGCTTAGAGGGGACGGTGTCTGGAAACACCATATATTTT
TRBV6-1	-	-	TRBJ1-2	CASSELDYGYTF	TGTGCCAGCAGTGAATTGGACTATGGCTACACCTTC
TRBV7-2	few	TRBD2	TRBJ2-5	CASSLKMGLAGGPATQYF	TGTGCCAGCAGCCTCAAGATGGGACTAGCGGGGGGGCCAGCGACCCAGTACTTC
TRBV6-4	-	-	TRBJ1-2	CASSEEGTANYGYTF	TGTGCCAGCAGTGAGGAGGGGACGGCTAACTATGGCTACACCTTC
TRBV30	-	-	TRBJ1-3	CAWTTLSGNTIYF	TGTGCCTGGACAACACTCTCTGGAAACACCATATATTTT
TRBV15	-	-	TRBJ1-4	CATSRDPLEKLFF	TGTGCCACCAGCAGAGATCCTTTGGAAAAACTGTTTTTT
TRBV28	-	TRBD1	TRBJ2-2	CASSSTGVGTGELFF	TGTGCCAGCAGCTCAACAGGGGTAGGGACCGGGGAGCTGTTTTTT
TRBV19	-	-	TRBJ1-1	CASSIVRGNTEAFF	TGTGCCAGTAGTATAGTGAGAGGGAACACTGAAGCTTTCTTT
TRBV11-2	-	TRBD2	TRBJ2-5	CASSSSSGGTETQYF	TGTGCCAGCAGCTCCTCTAGCGGGGGAACAGAGACCCAGTACTTC
TRBV10-3	-	-	TRBJ2-3	CAISDPVRTADTQYF	TGTGCCATCAGTGACCCAGTTCGTACGGCAGATACGCAGTATTTT
TRBV5-1	-	-	TRBJ2-2	CASRAGATGELFF	TGCGCCAGCAGGGCCGGGGCTACGGGGGAGCTGTTTTTT
TRBV6-1	once	-	TRBJ2-7	CASSEVAGYNEQYF	TGTGCCAGCAGTGAAGTTGCAGGGTATAACGAGCAGTACTTC
TRBV5-6	-	TRBD2	TRBJ2-3	CASSLRAGTDTQYF	TGTGCCAGCAGCCTGAGAGCGGGGACAGATACGCAGTATTTT
TRBV13	few	-	TRBJ2-1	CASSARRGLALYNEQFF	TGTGCCAGCAGCGCCCGCCGCGGCCTGGCCCTCTACAATGAGCAGTTCTTC
TRBV28	-	-	TRBJ2-7	CASTPMGGISYEQYF	TGTGCCAGCACCCCGATGGGGGGTATCTCCTACGAGCAGTACTTC
TRBV19	once	TRBD1	TRBJ1-4	CASRVQGASANEKLFF	TGTGCCAGTAGGGTGCAGGGGGCGAGTGCTAATGAAAAACTGTTTTTT
TRBV15	-	-	TRBJ1-6	CATSDRVSGSPLHF	TGTGCCACCAGCGACCGGGTCTCGGGTTCACCCCTCCACTTT
TRBV7-9	-	TRBD2	TRBJ2-2	CASQTSGGLMNTGELFF	TGTGCCAGCCAAACTAGCGGGGGGTTAATGAACACCGGGGAGCTGTTTTTT
TRBV10-1	-	-	TRBJ2-5	CASSDGGQETQYF	TGCGCCAGCAGTGATGGAGGGCAAGAGACCCAGTACTTC
TRBV28	-	-	TRBJ2-5	CASYSGARPKTQYF	TGTGCCAGCTATTCAGGGGCGCGCCCGAAGACCCAGTACTTC
TRBV7-2	-	-	TRBJ2-2	CASVQGYNTGELFF	TGTGCCAGCGTTCAAGGATATAACACCGGGGAGCTGTTTTTT
TRBV5-6	-	-	TRBJ1-2	CASSLRTAFNYGYTF	TGTGCCAGCAGCTTGCGGACAGCCTTTAACTATGGCTACACCTTC
TRBV2	-	TRBD1	TRBJ1-4	CASSEPGQGRGESNEKLFF	TGTGCCAGCAGTGAACCAGGACAGGGCCGAGGGGAGTCTAATGAAAAACTGTTTTTT
TRBV20-1	-	TRBD1	TRBJ2-1	CRVHRGDEQFF	TGCAGAGTCCACAGGGGGGATGAGCAGTTCTTC
TRBV28	-	TRBD1	TRBJ1-2	CASSLDLTGGGYTF	TGTGCCAGCAGTCTAGACCTGACAGGGGGTGGCTACACCTTC
TRBV5-6	once	TRBD2	TRBJ2-3	CASSPLGGVAGITDTQYF	TGTGCCAGCAGCCCCCTGGGGGGGGTAGCGGGGATCACAGATACGCAGTATTTT
TRBV9	-	TRBD1	TRBJ2-7	CASSRGDSWSSYEQYF	TGTGCCAGCAGCCGAGGGGACAGTTGGAGCTCCTACGAGCAGTACTTC
TRBV28	-	-	TRBJ2-5	CASSDLTGIQETQYF	TGTGCCAGCAGCGACTTGACAGGCATACAAGAGACCCAGTACTTC
TRBV18	-	TRBD1	TRBJ1-6	CASSTGTVINSPLHF	TGTGCCAGCTCCACCGGGACAGTGATTAATTCACCCCTCCACTTT
TRBV4-3	-	-	TRBJ1-3	CASSQDGGSGNTIYF	TGCGCCAGCAGCCAAGATGGGGGATCTGGAAACACCATATATTTT
TRBV7-2	-	TRBD1	TRBJ2-5	CASSSGQIQETQYF	TGTGCCAGCAGCTCGGGACAGATACAAGAGACCCAGTACTTC
TRBV7-2	-	TRBD1	TRBJ2-7	CASSLNPIGTGNEQYF	TGTGCCAGCAGCTTAAACCCCATCGGGACAGGGAACGAGCAGTACTTC
TRBV2	-	TRBD1	TRBJ1-5	CASSDDRGSNQPQHF	TGTGCCAGCAGTGATGACAGGGGTAGCAATCAGCCCCAGCATTTT
TRBV9	once	-	TRBJ2-1	CASSEGRSSYNEQFF	TGTGCCAGCAGCGAGGGACGCAGCTCCTACAATGAGCAGTTCTTC